This T cell receptor beta chain was captured by sequencing in a study of blood T cell repertoires in COVID-19. Study context: COVID-19 samples from acute and convalescent phases originated in the United States, Italy and Spain. The cDNA or gDNA used as material had been derived from T cells, B-cell-depleted T cells, or PBMCs.

The germline V gene encodes CDR1 LNHNV and CDR2 YYDKDF (reference sequence). The junction had 8 bases not matched to a gene; V was cut back by 0 bases and J by 0 bases. CDR3 length equals 18 residues. As processed by the authors: Amplification with reference gene primers provided the estimates of nucleated cell counts. Assay used: immunoSEQ multiplex PCR; TCRdb lists only in-frame clones, some missing. Clonal size and the V and J genes are those of that table, whereas D and trimming came from the DNA. The sample carries about 140,000 clones, roughly 80% recorded once. Sequencing input: peripheral blood. The genes are TRBV15 and TRBJ1-1, with 9 bases aligning to TRBD1. The clonotype comes from a human donor in a cohort sampled during active COVID-19. CDR3 sequence: CATSRDLFGQGMNTEAFF. The CDR3 DNA reads TGTGCCACCAGCAGAGACTTGTTCGGACAGGGGATGAACACTGAAGCTTTCTTT.